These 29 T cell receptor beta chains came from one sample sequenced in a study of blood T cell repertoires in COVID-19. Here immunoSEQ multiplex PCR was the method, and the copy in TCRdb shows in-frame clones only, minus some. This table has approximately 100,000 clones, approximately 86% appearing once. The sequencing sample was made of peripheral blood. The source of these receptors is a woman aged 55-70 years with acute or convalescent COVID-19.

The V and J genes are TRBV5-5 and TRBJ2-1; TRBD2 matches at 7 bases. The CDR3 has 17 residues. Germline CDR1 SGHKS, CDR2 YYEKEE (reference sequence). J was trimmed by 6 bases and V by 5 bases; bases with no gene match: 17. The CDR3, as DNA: TGTGCCAGCAGTCGGGCCGCGGGAGACCTTTTTTTCAATGAGCAGTTCTTC. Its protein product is CASSRAAGDLFFNEQFF.

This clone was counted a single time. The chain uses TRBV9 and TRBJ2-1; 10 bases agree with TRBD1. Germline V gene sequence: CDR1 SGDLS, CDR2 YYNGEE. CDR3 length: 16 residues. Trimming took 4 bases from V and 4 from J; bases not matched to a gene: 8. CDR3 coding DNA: TGTGCCAGCAGCACCAGACAGGGGGCGGCTTACAATGAGCAGTTCTTC. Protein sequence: CASSTRQGAAYNEQFF.

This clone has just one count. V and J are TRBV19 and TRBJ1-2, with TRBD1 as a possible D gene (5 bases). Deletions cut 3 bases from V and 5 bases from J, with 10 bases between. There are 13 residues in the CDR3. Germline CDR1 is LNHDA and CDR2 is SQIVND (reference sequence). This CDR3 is CASSIGAAYGYTF. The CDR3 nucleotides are TGTGCCAGTAGTATTGGGGCAGCTTATGGCTACACCTTC.

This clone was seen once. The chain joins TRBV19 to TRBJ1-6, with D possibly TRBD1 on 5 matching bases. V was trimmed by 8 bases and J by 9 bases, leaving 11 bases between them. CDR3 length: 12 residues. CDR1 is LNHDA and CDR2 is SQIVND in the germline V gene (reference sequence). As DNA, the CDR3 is TGTGCCAGTCAGGGTCTGACTTCACCCCTCCACTTT. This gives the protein CASQGLTSPLHF. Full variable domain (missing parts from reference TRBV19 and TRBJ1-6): DGGITQSPKYLFRKEGQNVTLSCEQNLNHDAMYWYRQDPGQGLRLIYYSQIVNDFQKGDIAEGYSVSREKKESFPLTVTSAQKNPTAFYLCASQGLTSPLHFGNGTRLTVT.

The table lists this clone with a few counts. CDR3 bases: TGTGCCAGTAGTATAGGCGGGGGGGCTGGCTACACCTTC. Residues: CASSIGGGAGYTF. This chain connects TRBV19 to TRBJ1-2, with TRBD1 as a possible D gene (6 bases). The CDR3 consists of 13 residues. Germline V gives CDR1 LNHDA, CDR2 SQIVND (reference sequence). Trimming took 1 base from V and 7 from J, leaving 10 bases between them.

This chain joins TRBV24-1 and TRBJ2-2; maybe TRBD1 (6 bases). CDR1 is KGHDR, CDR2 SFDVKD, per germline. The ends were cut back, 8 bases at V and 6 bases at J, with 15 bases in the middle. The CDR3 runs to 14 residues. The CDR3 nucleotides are TGTGCCACCAATAAGGGGGAAAACTCCGGGGAGCTGTTTTTT. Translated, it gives CATNKGENSGELFF.

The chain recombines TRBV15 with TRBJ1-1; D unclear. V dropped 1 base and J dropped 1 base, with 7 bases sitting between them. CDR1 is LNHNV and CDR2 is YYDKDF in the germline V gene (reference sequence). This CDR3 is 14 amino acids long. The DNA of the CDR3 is TGTGCCACCAGCAGAGGACTCCGGAACACTGAAGCTTTCTTT. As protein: CATSRGLRNTEAFF. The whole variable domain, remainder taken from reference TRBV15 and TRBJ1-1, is DAMVIQNPRYQVTQFGKPVTLSCSQTLNHNVMYWYQQKSSQAPKLLFHYYDKDFNNEADTPDNFQSRRPNTSFCFLDIRSPGLGDTAMYLCATSRGLRNTEAFFGQGTRLTVV.

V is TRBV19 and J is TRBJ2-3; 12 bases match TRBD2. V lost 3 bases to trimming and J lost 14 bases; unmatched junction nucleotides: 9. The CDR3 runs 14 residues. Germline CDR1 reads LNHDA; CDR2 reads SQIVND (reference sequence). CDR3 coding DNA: TGTGCCAGTAGTATTCTAGCGGGAGGGTCCCTGGCGTATTTT. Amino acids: CASSILAGGSLAYF.

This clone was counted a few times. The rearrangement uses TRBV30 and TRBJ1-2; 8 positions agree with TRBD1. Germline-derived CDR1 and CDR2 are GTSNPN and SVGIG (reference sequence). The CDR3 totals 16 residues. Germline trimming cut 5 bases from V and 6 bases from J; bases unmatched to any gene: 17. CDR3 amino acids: CAWDPTGQGRGHGYTF. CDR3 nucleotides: TGTGCCTGGGACCCCACCGGACAGGGACGCGGCCATGGCTACACCTTC.

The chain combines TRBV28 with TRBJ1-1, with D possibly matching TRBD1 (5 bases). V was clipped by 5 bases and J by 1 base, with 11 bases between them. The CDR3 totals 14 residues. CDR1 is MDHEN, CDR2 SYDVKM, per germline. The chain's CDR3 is CASSPGTWNTEAFF. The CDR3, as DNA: TGTGCCAGCAGTCCCGGGACTTGGAACACTGAAGCTTTCTTT. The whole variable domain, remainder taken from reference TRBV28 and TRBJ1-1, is DVKVTQSSRYLVKRTGEKVFLECVQDMDHENMFWYRQDPGLGLRLIYFSYDVKMKEKGDIPEGYSVSREKKERFSLILESASTNQTSMYLCASSPGTWNTEAFFGQGTRLTVV.

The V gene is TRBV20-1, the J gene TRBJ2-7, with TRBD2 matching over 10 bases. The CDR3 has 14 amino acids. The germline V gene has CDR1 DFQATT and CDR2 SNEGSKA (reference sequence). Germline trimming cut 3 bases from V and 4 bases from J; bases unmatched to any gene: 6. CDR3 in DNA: TGCAGTGCTAGTTCCGGACTAGCGGTTTACGAGCAGTACTTC. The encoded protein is CSASSGLAVYEQYF.

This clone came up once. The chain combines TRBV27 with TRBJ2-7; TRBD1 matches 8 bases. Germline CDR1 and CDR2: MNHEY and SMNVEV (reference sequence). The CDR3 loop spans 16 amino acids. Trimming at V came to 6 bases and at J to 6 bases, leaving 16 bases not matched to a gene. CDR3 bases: TGTGCCAGCAGCCCTTCTGGGGGACAGGAGTTCCTCGAGCAGTACTTC. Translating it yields CASSPSGGQEFLEQYF.

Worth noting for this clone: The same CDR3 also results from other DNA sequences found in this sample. In nucleotides, the CDR3 is TGTGCCAGCAGCCAAGATACTAGCGGGAGACGAGATACGCAGTATTTT. It codes for CASSQDTSGRRDTQYF. This chain uses TRBV3-1 (or the pseudogene TRBV3-2) with TRBJ2-3; the match to TRBD2 covers 11 bases. CDR1 is LGHDT, CDR2 YNNKEL, per germline (reference sequence). The ends lost 0 bases at V and 5 bases at J; junction bases unmatched: 4. The CDR3 has 16 amino acids.

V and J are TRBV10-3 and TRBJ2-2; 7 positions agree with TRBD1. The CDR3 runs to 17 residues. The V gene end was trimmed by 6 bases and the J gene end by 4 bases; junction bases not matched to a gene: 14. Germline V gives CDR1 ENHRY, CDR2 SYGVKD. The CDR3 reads CAIRLSTGKGRTGELFF. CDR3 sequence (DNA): TGTGCCATCAGGCTGTCGACAGGGAAGGGTCGCACCGGGGAGCTGTTTTTT.

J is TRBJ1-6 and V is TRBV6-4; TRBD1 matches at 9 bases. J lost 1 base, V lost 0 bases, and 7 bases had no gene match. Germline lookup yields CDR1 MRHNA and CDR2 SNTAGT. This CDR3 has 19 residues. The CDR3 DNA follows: TGTGCCAGCAGTGACTCAACAGGGGGCCTATGGTCCTATAATTCACCCCTCCACTTT. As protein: CASSDSTGGLWSYNSPLHF.

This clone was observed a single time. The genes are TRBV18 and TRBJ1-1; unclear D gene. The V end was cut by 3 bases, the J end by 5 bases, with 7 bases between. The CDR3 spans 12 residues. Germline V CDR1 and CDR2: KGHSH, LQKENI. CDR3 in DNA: TGTGCCAGCTCACCGAGGGCTACTGAAGCTTTCTTT. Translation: CASSPRATEAFF.

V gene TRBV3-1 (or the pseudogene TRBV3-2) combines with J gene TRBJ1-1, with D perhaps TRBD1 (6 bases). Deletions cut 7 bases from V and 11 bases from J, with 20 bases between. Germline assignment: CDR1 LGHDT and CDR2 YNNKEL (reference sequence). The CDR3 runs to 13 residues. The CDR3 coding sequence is TGTGCCAGCACTATCACAGGGTCGCGTGACGCTTTCTTT. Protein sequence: CASTITGSRDAFF.

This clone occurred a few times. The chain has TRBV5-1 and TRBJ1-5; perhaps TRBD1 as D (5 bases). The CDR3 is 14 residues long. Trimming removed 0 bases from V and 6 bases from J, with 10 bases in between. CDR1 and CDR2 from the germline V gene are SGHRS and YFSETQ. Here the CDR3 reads CASSLAGQGQPQHF. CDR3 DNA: TGCGCCAGCAGCTTGGCCGGGCAGGGTCAGCCCCAGCATTTT.

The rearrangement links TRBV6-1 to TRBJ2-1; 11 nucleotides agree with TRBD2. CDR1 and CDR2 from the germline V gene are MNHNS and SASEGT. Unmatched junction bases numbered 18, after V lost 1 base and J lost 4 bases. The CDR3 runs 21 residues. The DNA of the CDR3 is TGTGCCAGCAGTGAAGGCCCGCGTAGCGGGAGGGGCCTCAGTGGATACAATGAGCAGTTCTTC. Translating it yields CASSEGPRSGRGLSGYNEQFF.

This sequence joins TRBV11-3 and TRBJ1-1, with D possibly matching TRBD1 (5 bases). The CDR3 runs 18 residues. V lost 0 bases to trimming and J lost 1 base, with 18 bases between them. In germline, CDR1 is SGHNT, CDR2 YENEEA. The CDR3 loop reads CASSLEGVLGMGNTEAFF. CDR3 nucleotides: TGTGCCAGCAGCTTAGAAGGGGTGCTGGGAATGGGGAACACTGAAGCTTTCTTT.

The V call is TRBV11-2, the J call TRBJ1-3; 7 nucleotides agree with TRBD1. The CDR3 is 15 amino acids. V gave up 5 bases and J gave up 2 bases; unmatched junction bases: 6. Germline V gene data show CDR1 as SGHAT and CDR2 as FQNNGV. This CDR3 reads CASSLNRGAGNTIYF. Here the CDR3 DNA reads TGTGCCAGCAGCCTTAACAGGGGAGCTGGAAACACCATATATTTT.

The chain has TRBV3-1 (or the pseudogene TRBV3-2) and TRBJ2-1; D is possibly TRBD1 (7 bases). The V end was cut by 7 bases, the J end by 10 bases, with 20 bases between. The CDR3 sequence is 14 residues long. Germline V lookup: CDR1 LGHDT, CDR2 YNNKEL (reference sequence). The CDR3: CASTPLLADREQFF. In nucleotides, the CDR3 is TGTGCCAGCACCCCTCTTTTAGCGGACAGGGAGCAGTTCTTC.

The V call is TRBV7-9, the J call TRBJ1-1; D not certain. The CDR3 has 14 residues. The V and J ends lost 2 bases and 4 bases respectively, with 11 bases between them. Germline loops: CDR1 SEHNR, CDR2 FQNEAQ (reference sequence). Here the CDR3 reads CASSLSGVATEAFF. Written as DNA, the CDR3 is TGTGCCAGCAGCTTAAGCGGTGTGGCCACTGAAGCTTTCTTT.

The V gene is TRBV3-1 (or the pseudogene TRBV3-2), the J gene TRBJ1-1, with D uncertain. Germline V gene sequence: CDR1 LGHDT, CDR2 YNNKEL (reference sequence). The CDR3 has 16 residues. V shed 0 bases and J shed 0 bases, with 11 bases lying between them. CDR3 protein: CASSQDPASMNTEAFF. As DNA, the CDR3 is TGTGCCAGCAGCCAAGATCCCGCGTCTATGAACACTGAAGCTTTCTTT.

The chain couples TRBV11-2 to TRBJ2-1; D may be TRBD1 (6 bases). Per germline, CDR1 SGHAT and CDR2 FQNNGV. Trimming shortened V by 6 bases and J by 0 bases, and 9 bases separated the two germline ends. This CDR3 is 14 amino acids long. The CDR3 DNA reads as TGTGCCAGCAGAAACAGGGTCTCCTACAATGAGCAGTTCTTC. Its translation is CASRNRVSYNEQFF. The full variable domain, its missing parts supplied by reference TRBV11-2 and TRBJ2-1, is EAGVAQSPRYKIIEKRQSVAFWCNPISGHATLYWYQQILGQGPKLLIQFQNNGVVDDSQLPKDRFSAERLKGVDSTLKIQPAKLEDSAVYLCASRNRVSYNEQFFGPGTRLTVL.

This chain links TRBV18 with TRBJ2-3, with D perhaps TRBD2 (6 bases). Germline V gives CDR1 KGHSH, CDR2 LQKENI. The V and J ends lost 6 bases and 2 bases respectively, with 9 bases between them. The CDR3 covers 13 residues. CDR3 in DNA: TGTGCCAGCTCCCTAGCGTCCACAGATACGCAGTATTTT. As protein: CASSLASTDTQYF.

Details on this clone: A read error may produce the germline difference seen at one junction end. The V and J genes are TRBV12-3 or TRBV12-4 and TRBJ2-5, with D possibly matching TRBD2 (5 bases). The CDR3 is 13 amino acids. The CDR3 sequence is CASSSGVGSFTDF. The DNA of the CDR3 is TGTGCCAGCAGTTCCGGGGTCGGTAGTTTCACAGACTTC.

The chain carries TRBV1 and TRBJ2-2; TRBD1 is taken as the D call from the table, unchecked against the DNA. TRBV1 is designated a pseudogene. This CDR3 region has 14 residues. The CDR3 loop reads CTSSQALRGGELFF. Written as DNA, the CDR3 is TGCACCAGCAGCCAAGCTCTTAGGGGTGGGGAGCTGTTTTTT.

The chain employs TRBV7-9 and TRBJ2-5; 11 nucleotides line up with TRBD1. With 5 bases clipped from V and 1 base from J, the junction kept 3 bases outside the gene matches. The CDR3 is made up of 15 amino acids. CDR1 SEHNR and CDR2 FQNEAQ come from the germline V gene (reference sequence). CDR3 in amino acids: CASSGTGGAQETQYF. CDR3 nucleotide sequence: TGTGCCAGCAGCGGGACAGGGGGGGCCCAAGAGACCCAGTACTTC.